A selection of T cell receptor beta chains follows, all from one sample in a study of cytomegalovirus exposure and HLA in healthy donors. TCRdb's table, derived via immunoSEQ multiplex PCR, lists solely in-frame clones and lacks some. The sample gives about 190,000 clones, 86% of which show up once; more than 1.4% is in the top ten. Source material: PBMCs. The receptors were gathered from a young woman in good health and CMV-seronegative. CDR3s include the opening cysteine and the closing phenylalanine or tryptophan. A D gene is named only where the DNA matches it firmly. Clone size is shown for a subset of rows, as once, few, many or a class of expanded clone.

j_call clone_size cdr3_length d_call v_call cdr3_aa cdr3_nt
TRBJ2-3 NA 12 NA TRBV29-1 CSPIGREDTQYF TGCAGCCCGATAGGGCGGGAAGATACGCAGTATTTT
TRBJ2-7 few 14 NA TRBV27 CASSRYRDAYEQYF TGTGCCAGCAGCCGTTACAGGGATGCCTACGAGCAGTACTTC
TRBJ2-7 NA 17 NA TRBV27 CASSLRSRAASSYEQYF TGTGCCAGCAGTTTGCGTTCGAGGGCAGCAAGCTCCTACGAGCAGTACTTC
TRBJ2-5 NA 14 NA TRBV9 CASSDWGEQETQYF TGTGCCAGCAGCGACTGGGGGGAGCAAGAGACCCAGTACTTC
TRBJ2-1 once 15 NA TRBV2 CASSDLLATYNEQFF TGTGCCAGCAGTGATCTCCTAGCGACCTACAATGAGCAGTTCTTC
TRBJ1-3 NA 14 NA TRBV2 CASVRGASGNTIYF TGTGCCAGCGTACGGGGGGCCTCTGGAAACACCATATATTTT
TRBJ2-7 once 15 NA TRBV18 CASSPMPSGDYEQYF TGTGCCAGCTCACCAATGCCCTCGGGAGACTACGAGCAGTACTTC
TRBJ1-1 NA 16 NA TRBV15 CATSREGGALNTEAFF TGTGCCACCAGCAGAGAGGGGGGGGCCCTGAACACTGAAGCTTTCTTT
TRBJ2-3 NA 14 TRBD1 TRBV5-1 CASSLGQGNNAQYF TGCGCCAGCAGCTTAGGACAGGGAAATAATGCGCAGTATTTT
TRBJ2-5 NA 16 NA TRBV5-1 CASSLGGGAAQETQYF TGCGCCAGCAGCTTGGGTGGGGGGGCCGCCCAAGAGACCCAGTACTTC
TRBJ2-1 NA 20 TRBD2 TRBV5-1 CASSLEGQGTSGIAYNEQFF TGCGCCAGCAGCTTGGAGGGACAGGGGACTAGCGGGATCGCCTACAATGAGCAGTTCTTC
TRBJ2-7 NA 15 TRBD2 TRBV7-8 CASSFPLAGTYEQYF TGTGCCAGCAGCTTCCCACTAGCGGGAACCTACGAGCAGTACTTC
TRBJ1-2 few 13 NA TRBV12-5 CASARDYNYGYTF TGTGCTAGTGCCCGAGATTATAACTATGGCTACACCTTC
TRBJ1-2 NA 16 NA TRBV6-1 CASSEAWQGVNYGYTF TGTGCCAGCAGTGAAGCATGGCAGGGTGTTAACTATGGCTACACCTTC
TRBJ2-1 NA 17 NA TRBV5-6 CASTAGLATRSYNEQFF TGTGCCAGCACCGCGGGGCTAGCGACCCGCTCCTACAATGAGCAGTTCTTC
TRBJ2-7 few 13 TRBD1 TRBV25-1 CASSAGGRHEQYF TGTGCCAGCAGTGCAGGGGGTCGGCACGAGCAGTACTTC
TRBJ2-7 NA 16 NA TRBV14 CASSQDHVGASYEQYF TGTGCCAGCAGCCAAGATCACGTCGGAGCGTCCTACGAGCAGTACTTC
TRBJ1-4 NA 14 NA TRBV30 CAWSAAGLNEKLFF TGTGCCTGGAGTGCGGCAGGTCTCAATGAAAAACTGTTTTTT
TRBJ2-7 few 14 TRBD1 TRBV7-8 CASSVMGQTYEQYF TGTGCCAGCAGCGTTATGGGACAGACCTACGAGCAGTACTTC
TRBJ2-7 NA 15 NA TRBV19 CASSPPRTDYYEQYF TGTGCCAGTAGTCCACCACGGACGGACTACTACGAGCAGTACTTC
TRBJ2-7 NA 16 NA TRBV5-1 CASSLNPGSQSYEQYF TGCGCCAGCAGCTTGAATCCGGGAAGTCAAAGCTACGAGCAGTACTTC
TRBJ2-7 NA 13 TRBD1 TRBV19 CASRSGQGGEQYF TGTGCCAGTAGGTCCGGACAGGGGGGCGAGCAGTACTTC
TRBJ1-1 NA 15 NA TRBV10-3 CAISGNEGRNTEAFF TGTGCCATCAGTGGAAACGAGGGTCGGAACACTGAAGCTTTCTTT
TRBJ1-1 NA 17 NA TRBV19 CASSIVARTVLNTEAFF TGTGCCAGTAGTATAGTGGCGCGGACAGTTTTGAACACTGAAGCTTTCTTT
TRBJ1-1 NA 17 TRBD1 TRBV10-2 CASSFPGQGGSDTEAFF TGCGCCAGCAGTTTCCCGGGACAGGGTGGATCGGACACTGAAGCTTTCTTT
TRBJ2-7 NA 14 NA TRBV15 CATSGRDSYYEQYF TGTGCCACCAGCGGCCGGGACTCATACTACGAGCAGTACTTC
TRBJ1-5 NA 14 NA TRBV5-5 CASSLGGSNQPQHF TGTGCCAGCAGCTTGGGGGGCAGCAATCAGCCCCAGCATTTT
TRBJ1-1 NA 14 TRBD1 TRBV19 CASSRTGDNTEAFF TGTGCCAGTAGTAGAACAGGGGACAACACTGAAGCTTTCTTT
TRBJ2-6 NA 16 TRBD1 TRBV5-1 CASRQQGTSGANVLTF TGCGCCAGCAGGCAACAGGGGACCTCTGGGGCCAACGTCCTGACTTTC
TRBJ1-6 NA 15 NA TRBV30 CAWCVGLSYNSPLHF TGTGCCTGGTGTGTGGGCCTCTCCTATAATTCACCCCTCCACTTT
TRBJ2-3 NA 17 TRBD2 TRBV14 CASSQTQLAGGPDTQYF TGTGCCAGCAGCCAAACCCAACTAGCGGGAGGGCCCGATACGCAGTATTTT
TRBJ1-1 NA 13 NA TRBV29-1 CSVNREGSTEAFF TGCAGCGTGAACAGGGAAGGGAGCACTGAAGCTTTCTTT
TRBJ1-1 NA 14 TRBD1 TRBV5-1 CASSWKGQTTEAFF TGCGCCAGCAGCTGGAAGGGACAGACAACTGAAGCTTTCTTT
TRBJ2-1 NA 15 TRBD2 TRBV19 CASRELAGGPNEQFF TGTGCCAGTAGGGAACTAGCGGGAGGGCCGAATGAGCAGTTCTTC
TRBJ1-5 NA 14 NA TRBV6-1 CASSDPGGNQPQHF TGTGCCAGCAGTGATCCCGGGGGCAATCAGCCCCAGCATTTT
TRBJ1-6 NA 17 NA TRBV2 CASSHGGETSYNSPLHF TGTGCCAGCAGTCATGGGGGCGAAACCTCCTATAATTCACCCCTCCACTTT
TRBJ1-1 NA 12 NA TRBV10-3 CAIGAGSTEAFF TGTGCCATCGGGGCAGGGTCGACGGAAGCTTTCTTT
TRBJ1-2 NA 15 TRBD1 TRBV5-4 CASSPGQGGVYGYTF TGTGCCAGCAGCCCTGGACAGGGGGGAGTCTATGGCTACACCTTC
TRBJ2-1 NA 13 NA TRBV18 CASYEENDNEQFF TGTGCCAGCTATGAGGAGAACGACAATGAGCAGTTCTTC
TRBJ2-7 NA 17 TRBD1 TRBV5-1 CASSLGIGGQGSYEQYF TGCGCCAGCAGCTTGGGAATTGGGGGACAGGGATCCTACGAGCAGTACTTC
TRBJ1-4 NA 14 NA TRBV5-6 CASTGTPGDEKLFF TGTGCCAGCACCGGGACTCCCGGGGATGAAAAACTGTTTTTT